The clone carrying this T cell receptor beta chain has a handful of counts. Its cognate antigen is unknown. One base away lies a much larger clone, so this may be a sequencing read error. Amplification of TCR beta CDR3 regions was performed using RNA transcripts as template. First-round RT-PCR targeting the TCR CDR3 was performed with the HTBI primer set. From the multiplex PCR reads, TCRdb called clonotypes with MiXCR, one entry per CDR3 protein. Here the sample spans 700,000 to 850,000 distinct CDR3 sequences, under 45% being singletons. The data were taken from a study of T cells in Graves' hyperthyroidism and ophthalmopathy. Study-wide results and caveats: Ophthalmopathy onset followed model prediction by a median approximately 7 months. A model using 13 V-J features told ophthalmopathy apart from stable hyperthyroidism.

For the diagnoses, clinical symptoms, serum thyroxine and TRAb, thyroid ultrasound and orbital computed tomography were used. Out of roughly 9.1 ml of fresh peripheral blood came the PBMCs. Source material: blood. The receptor was derived from a woman aged 40 to 50 with Graves' hyperthyroidism.

The CDR3 loop reads CSVDDGGVLETQYF. For the CDR3, the DNA is TGCAGCGTTGACGACGGGGGGGTTCTAGAGACCCAGTACTTC. The chain carries TRBV29-1 and TRBJ2-5; 8 bases are a match to TRBD2. CDR1 is SQVTM and CDR2 is ANQGSEA in the germline V gene. Losses at the gene ends were 3 bases for V and 4 bases for J; bases not matched to a gene: 7. The CDR3 consists of 14 residues.